The 2 T cell receptor beta chains below all came from one sample that was sequenced in a study of early T cells in non-severe SARS-CoV-2 infection. TCRdb reprocessed the 5' RACE reads via MiXCR and lists one record per CDR3 protein. Seen here are roughly 63,000 distinct CDR3 sequences, 9.5% to 15% observed once, and the top ten hold less than 4.5%. Sequenced: whole blood. The receptors were gathered from an adult who was a healthcare worker with PCR-confirmed SARS-CoV-2 infection or an uninfected control (not recorded which).

The chain combines TRBV19 with TRBJ2-1; D possibly uses TRBD1 or TRBD2 (5 bases each). V lost 5 bases and J lost 0, with 11 bases in between. The CDR3 sequence is 15 residues long. The V gene's germline CDR1 is LNHDA and CDR2 SQIVND (reference sequence). CDR3 in DNA: TGTGCCAGTAGTTCCCTTGGGGGCTCCTACAATGAGCAGTTCTTC. Encoded protein: CASSSLGGSYNEQFF.

This clonotype was recorded at least ten times. This chain links TRBV3-1 with TRBJ2-1; D not resolved. The germline V gene encodes CDR1 LGHDT and CDR2 YNNKEL (reference sequence). V was shortened by 1 base and J by 8 bases, with 18 bases between the two germline ends. The CDR3 runs 16 residues. DNA for the CDR3: TGTGCCAGCAGCCAAGGTTATGCTCCTACAGCCTATGAGCAGTTCTTC. This encodes CASSQGYAPTAYEQFF.